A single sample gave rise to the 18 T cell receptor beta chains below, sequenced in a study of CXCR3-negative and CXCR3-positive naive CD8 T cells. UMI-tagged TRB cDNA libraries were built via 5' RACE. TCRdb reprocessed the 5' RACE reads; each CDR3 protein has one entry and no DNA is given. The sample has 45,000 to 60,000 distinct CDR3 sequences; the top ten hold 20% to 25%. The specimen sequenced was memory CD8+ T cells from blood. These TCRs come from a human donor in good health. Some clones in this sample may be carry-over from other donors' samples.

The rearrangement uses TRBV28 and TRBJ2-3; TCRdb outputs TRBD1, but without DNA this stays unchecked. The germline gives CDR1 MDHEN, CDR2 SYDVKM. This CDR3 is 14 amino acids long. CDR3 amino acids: CASSFRGGTDTQYF.

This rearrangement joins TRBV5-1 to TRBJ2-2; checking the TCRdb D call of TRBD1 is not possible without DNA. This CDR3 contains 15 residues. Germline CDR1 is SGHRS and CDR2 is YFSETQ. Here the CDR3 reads CASSWRDSYTGELFF. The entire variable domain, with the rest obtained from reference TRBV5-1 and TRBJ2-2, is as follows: KAGVTQTPRYLIKTRGQQVTLSCSPISGHRSVSWYQQTPGQGLQFLFEYFSETQRNKGNFPGRFSGRQFSNSRSEMNVSTLELGDSALYLCASSWRDSYTGELFFGEGSRLTVL.

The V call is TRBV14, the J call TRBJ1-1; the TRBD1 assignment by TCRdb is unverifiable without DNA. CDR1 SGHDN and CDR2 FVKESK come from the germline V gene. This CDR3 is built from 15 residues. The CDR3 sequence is CASSQNTGVRTEAFF.

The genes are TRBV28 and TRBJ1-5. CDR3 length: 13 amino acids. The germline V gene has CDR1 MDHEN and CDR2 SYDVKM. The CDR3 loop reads CASRGPFNQPQHF. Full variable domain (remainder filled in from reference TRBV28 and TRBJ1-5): DVKVTQSSRYLVKRTGEKVFLECVQDMDHENMFWYRQDPGLGLRLIYFSYDVKMKEKGDIPEGYSVSREKKERFSLILESASTNQTSMYLCASRGPFNQPQHFGDGTRLSIL.

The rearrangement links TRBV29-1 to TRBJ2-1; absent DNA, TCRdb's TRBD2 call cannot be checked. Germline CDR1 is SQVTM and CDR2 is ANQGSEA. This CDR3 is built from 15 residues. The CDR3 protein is CSVFLAGGPIPEQFF.

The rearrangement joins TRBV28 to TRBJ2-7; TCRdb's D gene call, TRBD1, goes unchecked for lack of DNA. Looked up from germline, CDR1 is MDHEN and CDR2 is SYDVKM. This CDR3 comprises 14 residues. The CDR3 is CASNLRGGHHEQYF.

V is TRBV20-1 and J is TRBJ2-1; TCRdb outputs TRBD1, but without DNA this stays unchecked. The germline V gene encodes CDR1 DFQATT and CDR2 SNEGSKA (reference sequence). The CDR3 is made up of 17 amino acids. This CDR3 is CSALGTGDSYSYNEQFF.

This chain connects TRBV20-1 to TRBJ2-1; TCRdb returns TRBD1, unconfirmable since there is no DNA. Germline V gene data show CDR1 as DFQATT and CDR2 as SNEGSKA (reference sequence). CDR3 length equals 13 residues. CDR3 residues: CSASQGSYNEQFF.

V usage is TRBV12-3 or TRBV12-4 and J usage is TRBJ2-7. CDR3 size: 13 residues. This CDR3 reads CASSTSDNYEQYF.

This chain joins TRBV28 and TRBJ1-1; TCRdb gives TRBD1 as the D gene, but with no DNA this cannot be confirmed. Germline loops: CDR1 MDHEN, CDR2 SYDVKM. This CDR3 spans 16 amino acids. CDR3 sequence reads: CASLTRSHGMNTEAFF.

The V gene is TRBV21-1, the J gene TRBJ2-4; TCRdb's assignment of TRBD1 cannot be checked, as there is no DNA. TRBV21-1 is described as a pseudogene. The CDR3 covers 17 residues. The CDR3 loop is CASSKGQGLLAKNIQYF.

Here the CDR3 reads CSGGGDYEQYF. The chain has TRBV29-1 and TRBJ2-7; the D gene TCRdb calls, TRBD1, cannot be checked with no DNA. CDR3 length: 11 residues. Germline V gene sequence: CDR1 SQVTM, CDR2 ANQGSEA.

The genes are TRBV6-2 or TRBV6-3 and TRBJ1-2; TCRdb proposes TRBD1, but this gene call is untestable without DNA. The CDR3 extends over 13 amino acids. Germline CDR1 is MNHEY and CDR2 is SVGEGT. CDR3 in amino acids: CASSRDTYYGYTF.

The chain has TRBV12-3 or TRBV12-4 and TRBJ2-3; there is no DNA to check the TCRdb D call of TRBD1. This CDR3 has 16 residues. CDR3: CASSPRPGAGTDTQYF.

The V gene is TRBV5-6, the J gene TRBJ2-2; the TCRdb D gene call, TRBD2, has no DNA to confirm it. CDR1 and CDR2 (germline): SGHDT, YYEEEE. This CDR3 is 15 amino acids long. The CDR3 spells CASSSLAVNTGELFF.

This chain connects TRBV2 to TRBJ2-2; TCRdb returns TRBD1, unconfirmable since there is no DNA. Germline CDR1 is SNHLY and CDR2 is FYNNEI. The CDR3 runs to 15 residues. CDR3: CASRGDTQSTGELFF.

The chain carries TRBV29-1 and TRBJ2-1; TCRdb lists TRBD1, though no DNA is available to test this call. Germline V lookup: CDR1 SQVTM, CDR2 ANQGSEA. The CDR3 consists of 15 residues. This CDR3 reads CSVVPRDRGPGEQFF.

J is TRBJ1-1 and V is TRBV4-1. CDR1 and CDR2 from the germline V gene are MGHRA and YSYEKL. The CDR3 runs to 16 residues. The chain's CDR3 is CASSQVTGEGNTEAFF.